This T cell receptor beta chain is drawn from a study of shared clonotypes between healthy human individuals. The overall study: Each donor had three CD4 naive, three CD4 memory, two CD8 naive and one CD8 memory plate.

Sequencing was performed with immunoSEQ multiplex PCR; in TCRdb, only in-frame clones are kept and a portion is missing. The sample gives about 1.9 million clones, roughly 95% of which show up once; about 1.6% is in the top ten. The naive CD8 population came from CD45RO-negative cells selected for CCR7, without terminally differentiated effector memory CD45RA+ cells. This CDR3 spans 18 amino acids. Trimming cost V 1 base and J 2 bases, with 21 bases left between them. CDR1 LGHNA and CDR2 YSLEER come from the germline V gene. The source is a man between 18 and 35 years old in good health. Some clones in this sample may be carry-over from other donors' samples. The chain combines TRBV4-3 with TRBJ2-7; D gene ambiguous. The material sequenced was naive CD8+ T cells from PBMCs. Here the CDR3 reads CASSQAAYRAMPPYEQYF. The CDR3 DNA sequence: TGCGCCAGCAGCCAAGCTGCATATCGGGCTATGCCGCCCTACGAGCAGTACTTC.